This T cell receptor (beta chain) is from a study of OX40 agonist ivuxolimab in advanced cancers. Study summary: At doses from 0.01 to 10 mg/kg, patients were given intravenous ivuxolimab every 2 weeks.

This table comes from immunoSEQ multiplex PCR, and its TCRdb copy is limited to in-frame clones, with some not included. The sample lists some 60,000 clones, 75% to 95% seen once, with about 13% in the top ten. The V and J ends lost 3 bases and 1 base respectively, with 11 bases between them. This CDR3 is 15 amino acids long. Germline V lookup: CDR1 SNHLY, CDR2 FYNNEI. This receptor was obtained from an adult with an advanced solid tumor such as melanoma, head and neck, liver or kidney cancer. This chain joins TRBV2 and TRBJ2-3, with unresolved D. Specimen: CD4+ or CD8+ T cells sorted from blood, collected in a trial of the OX40 agonist ivuxolimab. CDR3 coding DNA: TGTGCCAGCAGTGAGGTTTCCCCCCGCACAGATACGCAGTATTTT. Amino acid sequence: CASSEVSPRTDTQYF. The whole variable domain, remainder taken from reference TRBV2 and TRBJ2-3, is EPEVTQTPSHQVTQMGQEVILRCVPISNHLYFYWYRQILGQKVEFLVSFYNNEISEKSEIFDDQFSVERPDGSNFTLKIRSTKLEDSAMYFCASSEVSPRTDTQYFGPGTRLTVL.